This entry describes one TCR beta chain. Using immunoSEQ multiplex PCR, the repertoire was profiled, and TCRdb retains in-frame clones only, with some absent. Among roughly 34,000 clones, around 86% were seen once, and the ten largest hold around 4.2%. The CDR3 spans 17 residues. CDR1 and CDR2 from the germline V gene are SGHRS and YFSETQ. V was clipped by 1 base and J by 0 bases, with 16 bases between them. The sample belongs to a study of T cells in localized non-small cell lung cancer. The chain links TRBV5-1 to TRBJ1-2; D is unresolved. The clonotype originates from a male donor aged 60 or older with stage III lung adenocarcinoma. The input for sequencing was peripheral blood, taken before any cancer treatment. The CDR3 sequence is CASSLLPAVKANYGYTF. As DNA, the CDR3 is TGCGCCAGCAGCTTGTTACCTGCGGTGAAAGCTAACTATGGCTACACCTTC.